The 18 T cell receptor beta chains presented below share a single source sample, sequenced in a study of patients and donors after allogeneic stem cell transplantation. TCRdb re-called the RT-PCR reads with MiXCR, one entry per CDR3 protein. The top ten clones hold roughly 12% of a sample with around 200,000 distinct CDR3 sequences, about 38% of them seen once. Input material: blood, either unsorted or a sorted T cell fraction (not recorded which). The receptor set was obtained from a human donor who was either an allogeneic HSCT recipient or a stem cell or donor lymphocyte infusion donor (not recorded which). It is not recorded whose cells these are; they may come from a transplant donor.

In its sample, this clonotype was seen many times. This chain joins TRBV20-1 and TRBJ1-3; weak D call: TRBD1 (6 bases). V lost 6 bases, J lost 0 bases, and 12 bases lay in between. This CDR3 comprises 14 residues. The germline V gene has CDR1 DFQATT and CDR2 SNEGSKA (reference sequence). The CDR3 is CSARQALSGNTIYF. In DNA, the CDR3 is TGCAGTGCGAGACAGGCTCTCTCTGGAAACACCATATATTTT.

Details on this clonotype: A much larger clone lies a single base off, so this may be a read error. The genes are TRBV4-3 and TRBJ2-1, with TRBD1 matching 11 bases. V trimming: 4 bases; J trimming: 9 bases; junction bases outside the gene matches: 8. The germline V gene has CDR1 LGHNA and CDR2 YSLEER. This CDR3 has 15 amino acids. The CDR3: CASSPGQGVAFEQFF. In nucleotides, the CDR3 is TGCGCCAGCAGCCCGGGACAGGGGGTAGCATTTGAGCAGTTCTTC.

This chain uses TRBV12-3 or TRBV12-4 with TRBJ2-3; 7 positions match TRBD1. The CDR3 spans 15 residues. J was trimmed by 2 bases and V by 6 bases; bases with no gene match: 8. CDR3: CASSLRQGFTDTQYF. The CDR3 nucleotides read TGTGCCAGCAGCCTCCGACAGGGCTTCACAGATACGCAGTATTTT.

The V gene is TRBV9, the J gene TRBJ2-5; no clear D gene. Trimming pared 0 bases from V and 2 bases from J, leaving 11 bases between. CDR3 length: 15 residues. The germline V gene has CDR1 SGDLS and CDR2 YYNGEE. The CDR3: CASSVGPNPQETQYF. CDR3 nucleotide sequence: TGTGCCAGCAGCGTAGGGCCGAACCCTCAAGAGACCCAGTACTTC.

This clonotype was seen ten or more times. The V call is TRBV3-1, the J call TRBJ1-5; a possible D gene is TRBD1 (5 bases). The CDR3 extends over 13 amino acids. Per the germline V gene, CDR1 is LGHDT and CDR2 is YNNKEL (reference sequence). V lost 1 base to trimming and J lost 7 bases, with 8 bases between them. CDR3 sequence reads: CASSQVRGQPQHF. Here the CDR3 DNA reads TGTGCCAGCAGCCAAGTGAGGGGACAGCCCCAGCATTTT.

This clonotype appeared a few times. The chain carries TRBV12-3 or TRBV12-4 and TRBJ2-5; tentatively, D is TRBD2 (6 bases). This CDR3 has 14 amino acids. Trimming took 3 bases from V and 4 from J, leaving 12 bases between them. This CDR3 is CASSFRMGGETQYF. In DNA, the CDR3 is TGTGCCAGCAGTTTCCGCATGGGAGGAGAGACCCAGTACTTC.

This clonotype has a handful of counts. The chain joins TRBV18 to TRBJ1-1; 9 nucleotides line up with TRBD1. Germline lookup yields CDR1 KGHSH and CDR2 LQKENI. The trim removed 1 base at V and 5 bases at J, leaving 5 bases unmatched. The CDR3 totals 15 residues. The CDR3 protein is CASSPLGDRGTEAFF. In DNA, the CDR3 is TGTGCCAGCTCACCACTGGGTGACAGGGGGACTGAAGCTTTCTTT.

The rearrangement links TRBV28 to TRBJ2-7; D not certain. From germline, CDR1 is MDHEN and CDR2 SYDVKM. This CDR3 comprises 11 residues. Trimming took off 5 bases at V and 5 bases at J, with 7 bases between the two ends. CDR3 coding DNA: TGTGCCAGCAGTCCCCTCCACGAGCAGTACTTC. Protein sequence: CASSPLHEQYF.

In this sample, this clonotype turned up a few times. The J gene is TRBJ1-2, the V gene TRBV29-1; 7 bases map to TRBD1. The CDR3 consists of 15 residues. V shed 4 bases, J shed 5 bases, and the junction held 13 bases outside the gene matches. Germline CDR1 is SQVTM and CDR2 is ANQGSEA. Here the CDR3 DNA reads TGCAGCGTTGGGACAGGAGGGACGGATTTATATGGCTACACCTTC. It codes for CSVGTGGTDLYGYTF. The full variable domain, in which reference TRBV29-1 and TRBJ1-2 provide the parts outside the CDR3, is SAVISQKPSRDICQRGTSLTIQCQVDSQVTMMFWYRQQPGQSLTLIATANQGSEATYESGFVIDKFPISRPNLTFSTLTVSNMSPEDSSIYLCSVGTGGTDLYGYTFGSGTRLTVV.

V is TRBV13 and J is TRBJ1-2, with D tentatively TRBD1 (5 bases). Trimming cost V 5 bases and J 4 bases, with 20 bases left between them. Germline V CDR1 and CDR2: PRHDT, FYEKMQ (reference sequence). This CDR3 comprises 16 residues. Here the CDR3 reads CASSPLIPDSVYGYTF. The DNA of the CDR3 is TGTGCCAGCAGCCCTCTGATCCCAGACAGCGTCTATGGCTACACCTTC.

This clonotype was counted a few times. This rearrangement joins TRBV24-1 to TRBJ1-2, with D possibly TRBD1 on 6 matching bases. CDR1 KGHDR and CDR2 SFDVKD come from the germline V gene. The V end was cut by 4 bases, the J end by 4 bases, with 15 bases between. The CDR3 sequence is 15 residues long. This CDR3 is CATSDPRGGVYGYTF. CDR3 coding DNA: TGTGCCACCAGTGACCCCAGAGGGGGGGTCTATGGCTACACCTTC.

The gene calls are TRBV20-1 and TRBJ2-1, with TRBD2 identical over 11 bases. Trimming at V came to 0 bases and at J to 5 bases, leaving 6 bases not matched to a gene. CDR3 length: 16 amino acids. Germline-derived CDR1 and CDR2 are DFQATT and SNEGSKA (reference sequence). Here the CDR3 reads CSARDPSGGIHNEQFF. CDR3 nucleotide sequence: TGCAGTGCTAGAGATCCTAGCGGGGGGATCCACAATGAGCAGTTCTTC.

In its sample, this clonotype was seen a few times. This chain joins TRBV2 and TRBJ1-4; D possibly corresponds to TRBD1 (5 bases). The CDR3 is made up of 14 amino acids. The germline gives CDR1 SNHLY, CDR2 FYNNEI. The germline V and J ends were trimmed by 6 bases and 7 bases, with 15 bases remaining between them. Here the CDR3 reads CASRRGEGSEKLFF. In DNA, the CDR3 is TGTGCCAGCAGACGGGGGGAGGGGAGTGAAAAACTGTTTTTT.

This clonotype was seen at least ten times. The chain joins TRBV29-1 to TRBJ1-3; D gene uncertain. The CDR3 is made up of 14 amino acids. V lost 4 bases and J lost 2, with 12 bases in between. Germline CDR1 reads SQVTM; CDR2 reads ANQGSEA. The CDR3 sequence is CSVALALPGNTIYF. The CDR3 nucleotides are TGCAGCGTTGCCTTGGCCCTCCCTGGAAACACCATATATTTT.

This clonotype was recorded at least ten times. The rearrangement joins TRBV10-3 to TRBJ1-5, with D hard to call. The V gene's germline CDR1 is ENHRY and CDR2 SYGVKD. This CDR3 comprises 13 residues. V gave up 6 bases and J gave up 3 bases, with 9 bases separating them. CDR3 coding DNA: TGTGCCATCAGCGCGGACCCCAATCAGCCCCAGCATTTT. Amino acids: CAISADPNQPQHF.

The V and J genes are TRBV3-1 and TRBJ2-5; 9 nucleotides match TRBD2. Germline lookup yields CDR1 LGHDT and CDR2 YNNKEL (reference sequence). Losses at the gene ends were 3 bases for V and 6 bases for J; bases not matched to a gene: 5. This CDR3 contains 14 residues. The CDR3 DNA is TGTGCCAGCAGCCATCGCGGGGGGGCGAAGACCCAGTACTTC. Translation: CASSHRGGAKTQYF.

The genes are TRBV18 and TRBJ1-5; 11 bases fit TRBD1. The CDR3 sequence is 15 residues long. Per germline, CDR1 KGHSH and CDR2 LQKENI. The V gene end was trimmed by 2 bases and the J gene end by 6 bases; junction bases not matched to a gene: 3. The CDR3: CASSPTGTGGQPQHF. The CDR3 DNA follows: TGTGCCAGCTCACCAACCGGGACAGGGGGTCAGCCCCAGCATTTT.

This clonotype has just a few counts. The rearrangement joins TRBV9 to TRBJ1-3; D perhaps matches TRBD1 (5 bases). This CDR3 has 15 amino acids. The germline V gene encodes CDR1 SGDLS and CDR2 YYNGEE. The V end was cut by 2 bases, the J end by 1 base, with 10 bases between. The CDR3 reads CASSVRGTSGNTIYF. The CDR3 nucleotides read TGTGCCAGCAGCGTCCGGGGGACTTCTGGAAACACCATATATTTT.